This T cell receptor (beta chain) was recovered during a study of blood T cell repertoires in COVID-19. Background on the study: Material from acute and convalescent COVID-19 was sourced from the United States, Italy and Spain. The analysed material was cDNA or gDNA that came from T cells, B-cell-depleted T cells, or PBMCs.

The CDR3 totals 14 residues. Looked up from germline, CDR1 is MGHDK and CDR2 is SYGVNS. After removal of 4 bases from V and 3 bases from J, the junction contained 4 bases not matched to a gene. In the source study's methods: It was from reference gene primer amplification that nucleated cell counts were estimated. Sequencing used immunoSEQ multiplex PCR; TCRdb keeps in-frame clones, though not all of them. Clonal size and the V and J genes are those of that table, whereas D and trimming came from the DNA. The sample contains roughly 180,000 clones, roughly four fifths of which appear only once. This TCR came from a human donor in a cohort sampled during active COVID-19. Sequences were obtained from peripheral blood. This chain links TRBV25-1 with TRBJ2-7, with TRBD1 matching over 9 bases. The CDR3 is CASSVNRGLYEQYF. As DNA, the CDR3 is TGTGCCAGCAGTGTAAACAGGGGGCTCTACGAGCAGTACTTC.